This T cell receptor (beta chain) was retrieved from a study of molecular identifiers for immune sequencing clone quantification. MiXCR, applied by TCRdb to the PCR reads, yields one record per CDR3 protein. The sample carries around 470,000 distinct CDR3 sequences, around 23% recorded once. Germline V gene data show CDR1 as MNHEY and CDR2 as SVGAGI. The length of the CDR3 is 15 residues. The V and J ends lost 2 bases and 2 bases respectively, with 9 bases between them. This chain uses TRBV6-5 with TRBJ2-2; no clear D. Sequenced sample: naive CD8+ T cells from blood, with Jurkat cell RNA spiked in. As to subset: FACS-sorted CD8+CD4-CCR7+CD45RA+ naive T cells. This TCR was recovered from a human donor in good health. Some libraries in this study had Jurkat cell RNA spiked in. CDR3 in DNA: TGTGCCAGCAGTTACGCTCTTCCTAACACCGGGGAGCTGTTTTTT. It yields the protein CASSYALPNTGELFF.